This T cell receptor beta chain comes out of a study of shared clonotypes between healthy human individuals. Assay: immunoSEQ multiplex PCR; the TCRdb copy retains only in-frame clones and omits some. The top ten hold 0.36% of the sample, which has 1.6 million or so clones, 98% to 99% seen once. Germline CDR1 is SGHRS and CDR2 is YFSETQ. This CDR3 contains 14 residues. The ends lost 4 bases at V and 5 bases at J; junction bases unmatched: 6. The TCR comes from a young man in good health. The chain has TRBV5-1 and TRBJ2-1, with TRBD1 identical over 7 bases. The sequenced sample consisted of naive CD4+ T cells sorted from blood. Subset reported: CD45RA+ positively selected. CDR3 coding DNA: TGCGCCAGCAGCCCGGGACAGTCGAACAATGAGCAGTTCTTC. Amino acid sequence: CASSPGQSNNEQFF.